This entry features one T cell receptor (beta chain) sequence. This entry comes from a study of CD8 T cells in Susac syndrome. Germline CDR1 and CDR2: SGHKS and YYEKEE (reference sequence). The trim removed 2 bases at V and 2 bases at J, leaving 3 bases unmatched. The CDR3 consists of 15 residues. With random hexamers, about 0.45 to 1 ug RNA was reverse transcribed. A single record per CDR3 protein comes from TCRdb applying MiXCR to the immunoSEQ multiplex PCR reads. The sample yields approximately 150,000 distinct CDR3 sequences, around 95% seen once. This TCR came from a human donor in good health. Sequencing input: CD4+ T cells from PBMCs. This rearrangement joins TRBV5-5 to TRBJ1-5; 8 bases map to TRBD1. The CDR3 protein is CASSFAGGGNQPQHF. The CDR3 DNA follows: TGTGCCAGCAGCTTTGCAGGGGGCGGCAATCAGCCCCAGCATTTT.